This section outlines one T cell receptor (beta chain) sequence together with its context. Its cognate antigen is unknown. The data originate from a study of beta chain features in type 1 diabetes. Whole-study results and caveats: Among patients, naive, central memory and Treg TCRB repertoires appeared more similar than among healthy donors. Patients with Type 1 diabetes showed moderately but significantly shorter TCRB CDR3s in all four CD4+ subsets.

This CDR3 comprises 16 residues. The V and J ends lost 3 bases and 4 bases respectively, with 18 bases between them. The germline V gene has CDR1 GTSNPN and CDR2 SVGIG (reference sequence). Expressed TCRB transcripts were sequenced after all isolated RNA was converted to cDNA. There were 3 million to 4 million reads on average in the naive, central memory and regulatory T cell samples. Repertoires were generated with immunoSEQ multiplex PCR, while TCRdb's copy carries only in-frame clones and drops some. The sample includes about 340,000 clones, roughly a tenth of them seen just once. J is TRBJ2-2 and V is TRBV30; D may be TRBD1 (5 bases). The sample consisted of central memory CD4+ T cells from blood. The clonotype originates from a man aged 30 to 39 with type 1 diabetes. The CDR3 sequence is CAWSRAGRVSTGELFF. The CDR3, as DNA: TGTGCCTGGAGCAGAGCCGGCAGGGTATCCACCGGGGAGCTGTTTTTT.